This T cell receptor (beta chain) was obtained from a study of cytomegalovirus exposure and HLA in healthy donors. This CDR3 comprises 13 residues. With V trimmed by 5 bases and J by 8 bases, 8 bases remained unmatched. Germline CDR1 is SEHNR and CDR2 is FQNEAQ (reference sequence). Primers included in the PCR were 60 Vbeta and 13 Jbeta primers. The repertoire was sequenced with immunoSEQ multiplex PCR; TCRdb's copy has only in-frame clones and lacks some. Its listing shows about 74,000 clones. The TCR comes from a female donor in good health and CMV-seropositive. Sequencing was carried out using PBMCs. This chain uses TRBV7-9 with TRBJ1-1; 7 positions agree with TRBD1. The CDR3 reads CASSQWDSPEAFF. CDR3 nucleotides: TGTGCCAGCAGCCAATGGGACAGCCCGGAAGCTTTCTTT.